This entry lists 17 T cell receptor beta chains sequenced from one sample in a study of cytomegalovirus exposure and HLA in healthy donors. It was with 60 Vbeta and 13 Jbeta primers that the PCR ran. The protocol was immunoSEQ multiplex PCR, while the TCRdb copy is restricted to in-frame clones and leaves out a portion. Among around 180,000 clones listed, under 85% were seen once. Sequencing input: PBMCs. The receptors were sampled from a man aged 18-30 years in good health and CMV-seronegative.

The chain couples TRBV15 to TRBJ2-5; no clear D. The J call is uncertain, as TRBJ2-7 better fits the DNA end. In germline, CDR1 is LNHNV, CDR2 YYDKDF (reference sequence). This CDR3 has 14 residues. CDR3: CATSRDRGSHEQYF. The CDR3, as DNA: TGTGCCACCAGCAGAGATAGAGGTAGCCACGAGCAGTACTTC.

The sample holds a few counts of this clone. The rearrangement links TRBV29-1 to TRBJ1-2; TRBD1 matches 7 bases. Trimming cost V 8 bases and J 0 bases; bases outside gene matches: 9. The CDR3 sequence is 14 residues long. The V gene's germline CDR1 is SQVTM and CDR2 ANQGSEA. Here the CDR3 reads CSSTGDEANYGYTF. The CDR3 coding sequence is TGCAGCTCCACAGGGGATGAAGCTAACTATGGCTACACCTTC. The variable domain in full, with the rest retrieved from reference TRBV29-1 and TRBJ1-2, is SAVISQKPSRDICQRGTSLTIQCQVDSQVTMMFWYRQQPGQSLTLIATANQGSEATYESGFVIDKFPISRPNLTFSTLTVSNMSPEDSSIYLCSSTGDEANYGYTFGSGTRLTVV.

This clone turned up a few times. The chain uses TRBV28 and TRBJ2-7; a weak D match, TRBD1 (5 bases). Germline CDR1 MDHEN, CDR2 SYDVKM. The CDR3 has 15 residues. Trimming cost V 5 bases and J 4 bases, with 18 bases left between them. The CDR3 DNA follows: TGTGCCAGCAGTCCCCCCAGGGATATGGAGTACGAGCAGTACTTC. It codes for CASSPPRDMEYEQYF.

V is TRBV19 and J is TRBJ1-2; tentative D call: TRBD1 (6 bases). The CDR3 runs to 14 residues. Trimming removed 5 bases at V and 6 bases at J, with 16 bases between. The germline CDR1 and CDR2 sequences are LNHDA and SQIVND (reference sequence). The CDR3 loop is CASSFTGYDHGYTF. CDR3 coding DNA: TGTGCCAGTAGTTTCACAGGGTATGATCATGGCTACACCTTC.

The V and J genes are TRBV18 and TRBJ2-1; 7 nucleotides match TRBD1. With 5 bases clipped from V and 10 bases from J, the junction kept 11 bases outside the gene matches. Germline V gene data show CDR1 as KGHSH and CDR2 as LQKENI. This CDR3 region has 14 residues. DNA of the CDR3: TGTGCCAGCTCATCTACCGGGACAGACCCAGAGCAGTTCTTC. It is translated as CASSSTGTDPEQFF.

This chain uses TRBV18 with TRBJ1-1, with D hard to call. V lost 5 bases and J lost 1, with 8 bases in between. Germline CDR1 reads KGHSH; CDR2 reads LQKENI. There are 13 residues in the CDR3. As DNA, the CDR3 is TGTGCCAGCTCAGCTCCCGGGAACACTGAAGCTTTCTTT. Its translation is CASSAPGNTEAFF.

The V gene is TRBV2, the J gene TRBJ2-3; D possibly corresponds to TRBD2 (6 bases). The CDR3 runs 14 residues. V lost 5 bases and J 5 bases, leaving 14 bases between the germline ends. CDR1 and CDR2 (germline): SNHLY, FYNNEI. The CDR3 protein is CASSRTRAGDTQYF. The CDR3 DNA reads as TGTGCCAGCAGTCGAACTAGAGCGGGAGATACGCAGTATTTT.

Here the CDR3 reads CASSSAPLTGKYGYTF. The CDR3 DNA sequence: TGTGCCAGCAGTTCGGCCCCGCTGACAGGGAAATACGGCTACACCTTC. The chain combines TRBV28 with TRBJ1-2, with 7 nucleotides matching TRBD1. This CDR3 region has 16 residues. Germline loops: CDR1 MDHEN, CDR2 SYDVKM. V lost 4 bases, J lost 8 bases, and 16 bases stayed unmatched.

This sequence joins TRBV5-1 and TRBJ2-3; D is possibly TRBD1 (6 bases). Trimming took 5 bases from V and 0 from J, leaving 10 bases between them. The CDR3 runs 14 residues. CDR1 is SGHRS and CDR2 is YFSETQ in the germline V gene. The DNA of the CDR3 is TGCGCCAGCAGGGTAGGGGGAAGCACAGATACGCAGTATTTT. As protein: CASRVGGSTDTQYF.

V is TRBV4-3 and J is TRBJ1-1; tentatively, D is TRBD1 (5 bases). The ends were cut back, 0 bases at V and 4 bases at J, with 12 bases in the middle. Germline V gives CDR1 LGHNA, CDR2 YSLEER. This CDR3 has 15 residues. This CDR3 is CASSQEGTYSTEAFF. The CDR3 region has the DNA TGCGCCAGCAGCCAAGAAGGGACTTATAGCACTGAAGCTTTCTTT.

V usage is TRBV28 and J usage is TRBJ1-2; D remains unclear. The CDR3 consists of 15 residues. Germline V gives CDR1 MDHEN, CDR2 SYDVKM. V shed 5 bases and J shed 7 bases, with 20 bases lying between them. Here the CDR3 reads CASSPRSTPLTGYTF. The CDR3 DNA reads TGTGCCAGCAGTCCTCGATCGACACCCCTCACTGGCTACACCTTC.

V usage is TRBV19 and J usage is TRBJ2-2, with 9 bases identical to TRBD1. Germline assignment: CDR1 LNHDA and CDR2 SQIVND (reference sequence). The CDR3 runs 16 residues. Trimming cost V 5 bases and J 4 bases; bases outside gene matches: 8. The CDR3 reads CASSFRTGVVTGELFF. The CDR3 DNA reads TGTGCCAGTAGTTTCAGGACAGGGGTGGTCACCGGGGAGCTGTTTTTT.

V and J are TRBV5-6 and TRBJ1-6; D unclear. V lost 1 base, J lost 7 bases, and 9 bases lay in between. Germline V lookup: CDR1 SGHDT, CDR2 YYEEEE. This CDR3 is built from 14 residues. This chain's CDR3 is CASSLRHTNSPLHF. For the CDR3, the DNA is TGTGCCAGCAGCTTGCGACATACAAATTCACCCCTCCACTTT.

This clone has a handful of counts. The chain couples TRBV6-1 to TRBJ1-4; TRBD1 matches 7 bases. Germline-derived CDR1 and CDR2 are MNHNS and SASEGT. CDR3 size: 15 residues. Trimming at V came to 8 bases and at J to 8 bases, leaving 14 bases not matched to a gene. The CDR3 region is CASYPKGAQREKLFF. As DNA, the CDR3 is TGTGCCAGCTATCCCAAGGGGGCCCAACGGGAAAAACTGTTTTTT.

The V and J genes are TRBV5-6 and TRBJ2-7, with D possibly being TRBD1 (6 bases). This CDR3 region has 14 residues. CDR1 SGHDT and CDR2 YYEEEE come from the germline V gene. Deletions cut 3 bases from V and 3 bases from J, with 13 bases between. For the CDR3, the DNA is TGTGCCAGCAGCTCAGCACAGGGTTTCTACGAGCAGTACTTC. It encodes CASSSAQGFYEQYF.

The chain combines TRBV7-9 with TRBJ1-2; D unclear. CDR3 size: 11 residues. Trimming pared 3 bases from V and 6 bases from J, leaving 5 bases between. CDR1 SEHNR and CDR2 FQNEAQ come from the germline V gene (reference sequence). CDR3 residues: CASSLRDGYTF. In DNA form, the CDR3 reads TGTGCCAGCAGCTTGAGGGATGGCTACACCTTC.

The chain is built from TRBV11-2 and TRBJ1-1, with D unclear. The V end lost 7 bases, the J end lost 0 bases, and 9 bases lay between the germline ends. CDR3 length: 13 amino acids. CDR1 is SGHAT, CDR2 FQNNGV, per germline. The CDR3 protein is CASTPGVNTEAFF. For the CDR3, the DNA is TGTGCCAGCACCCCCGGGGTGAACACTGAAGCTTTCTTT.